These T cell receptor beta chains were read from a single sample in a study of blood T cell repertoires in COVID-19. TCRdb's copy holds only in-frame clones and misses some; the assay was immunoSEQ multiplex PCR. This sample has around 230,000 clones; 75% to 85% occur once, and the top ten carry 4% to 6%. The material sequenced was peripheral blood. These receptor sequences come from a man in his fifties with COVID-19, enrolled during active disease. Each CDR3 is given with its conserved first and last residue. A D gene is named only where the DNA matches it firmly. Some rows mark clone size as missing; the rest say once, few, many or name a class of expanded clone.

DNA: TGTGCCACCAGCAGAGATCGCGTCACAGATACGCAGTATTTT; CDR3: CATSRDRVTDTQYF; V: TRBV15; D: -; size: -; J: TRBJ2-3
DNA: TGTGCCAGTACCGAGGGACAGGGCCTTCTCTATGGCTACACCTTC; CDR3: CASTEGQGLLYGYTF; V: TRBV19; D: TRBD1; size: -; J: TRBJ1-2
DNA: TGTGCCTGGACGGGACAGCATCTTTATAATTCACCCCTCCACTTT; CDR3: CAWTGQHLYNSPLHF; V: TRBV30; D: TRBD1; size: -; J: TRBJ1-6
DNA: TGTGCCAGCAGTTACTCCAAGGGGGTCGGGATCCACTTT; CDR3: CASSYSKGVGIHF; V: TRBV6-6; D: -; size: -; J: TRBJ1-6
DNA: TGTGCCAGCAGCCGTACCGCGGTTCGCCCTGAAGCTTTCTTT; CDR3: CASSRTAVRPEAFF; V: TRBV7-2; D: -; size: -; J: TRBJ1-1
DNA: TGTGCCAGCAGCCCAAGGACTAGTCTCTCTCTCGAGCAGTACTTC; CDR3: CASSPRTSLSLEQYF; V: TRBV7-9; D: TRBD2; size: -; J: TRBJ2-7
DNA: TGTGCCAGCAGTCGACTAGCGGGGACTTACAATGAGCAGTTCTTC; CDR3: CASSRLAGTYNEQFF; V: TRBV27; D: TRBD2; size: -; J: TRBJ2-1
DNA: TGTGCCAGCAGCACACAGGGGAATTATTCACCCCTCCACTTT; CDR3: CASSTQGNYSPLHF; V: TRBV5-8; D: TRBD1; size: -; J: TRBJ1-6
DNA: TGTGCCAGCAGTTTCGGACATTCCGGAAACACCATATATTTT; CDR3: CASSFGHSGNTIYF; V: TRBV9; D: -; size: -; J: TRBJ1-3
DNA: TGTGCCAGCAGTCCAGGACTAGCGGGGGAGCCTCGCTCCTACAATGAGCAGTTCTTC; CDR3: CASSPGLAGEPRSYNEQFF; V: TRBV27; D: TRBD2; size: -; J: TRBJ2-1
DNA: TGTGCCTGGAAACCGGGACTAGCGGTTTTCTACGAGCAGTACTTC; CDR3: CAWKPGLAVFYEQYF; V: TRBV30; D: TRBD2; size: -; J: TRBJ2-7
DNA: TGTGCCAGCAGTTGGCGGCAGGGAAAGGACATTCAGTACTTC; CDR3: CASSWRQGKDIQYF; V: TRBV6-2/TRBV6-3; D: -; size: -; J: TRBJ2-4
DNA: TGTGCCAGCAGCCTACAGGGGCTCCCGAACACTGAAGCTTTCTTT; CDR3: CASSLQGLPNTEAFF; V: TRBV27; D: TRBD1; size: -; J: TRBJ1-1
DNA: TGCAGCGTTTCAGGGGTGGCTAGCGGGGATTATACGCAGTATTTT; CDR3: CSVSGVASGDYTQYF; V: TRBV29-1; D: TRBD2; size: -; J: TRBJ2-3
DNA: TGTGCCAGTAGTAGTAGCGGGGGGGCCTACAATGAGCAGTTCTTC; CDR3: CASSSSGGAYNEQFF; V: TRBV19; D: TRBD2; size: -; J: TRBJ2-1
DNA: TGTGCCAGCAGGACAACAGGAAATAGCAATCAGCCCCAGCATTTT; CDR3: CASRTTGNSNQPQHF; V: TRBV2; D: -; size: -; J: TRBJ1-5
DNA: TGTGCCAGCATAGGAGGACCCAACACCGGGGAGCTGTTTTTT; CDR3: CASIGGPNTGELFF; V: TRBV2; D: -; size: many; J: TRBJ2-2
DNA: TGCAGCGTTGCATCAGGACAGGGTGGGACTGAAGCTTTCTTT; CDR3: CSVASGQGGTEAFF; V: TRBV29-1; D: TRBD1; size: -; J: TRBJ1-1
DNA: TGTGCCAGCAGTTACGGGCCTGGAAACACCATATATTTT; CDR3: CASSYGPGNTIYF; V: TRBV6-5; D: -; size: -; J: TRBJ1-3
DNA: TGCGCCAGCAGCTCGGGACAGGCTCAAGAGACCCAGTACTTC; CDR3: CASSSGQAQETQYF; V: TRBV5-1; D: TRBD1; size: -; J: TRBJ2-5
DNA: TGTGCCAGCAGCACCCGGACAGGACTTGAAAAACTGTTTTTT; CDR3: CASSTRTGLEKLFF; V: TRBV3-1/TRBV3-2; D: TRBD1; size: -; J: TRBJ1-4
DNA: TGCGCCAGCAGGAAGGGGGAGACCCAGTACTTC; CDR3: CASRKGETQYF; V: TRBV10-2; D: -; size: -; J: TRBJ2-5
DNA: TGTGCCAGCAGCTCTTGGACAGGGGGCACCTACGAGCAGTACTTC; CDR3: CASSSWTGGTYEQYF; V: TRBV13; D: TRBD1; size: -; J: TRBJ2-7
DNA: TGTGCCAGCAGCTTACAATCCAGGGGTGGGAACACTGAAGCTTTCTTT; CDR3: CASSLQSRGGNTEAFF; V: TRBV7-3; D: -; size: -; J: TRBJ1-1
DNA: TGTGCCAGCAGAAAAAATAGCGGGGTCACCGGGGAGCTGTTTTTT; CDR3: CASRKNSGVTGELFF; V: TRBV28; D: TRBD2; size: few; J: TRBJ2-2
DNA: TGTGCCAGCGGGGCGGCTCTAGCCAAAAACATTCAGTACTTC; CDR3: CASGAALAKNIQYF; V: TRBV6-5; D: -; size: -; J: TRBJ2-4
DNA: TGTGCCAGTAGTATAGATCGGCAGGGCAATGGCTACACCTTC; CDR3: CASSIDRQGNGYTF; V: TRBV19; D: -; size: many; J: TRBJ1-2
DNA: TGTGCCAGCACTTCCGGGAATACGCAGTATTTT; CDR3: CASTSGNTQYF; V: TRBV3-1/TRBV3-2; D: -; size: -; J: TRBJ2-3
DNA: TGTGCCAGCAGCCCCGCCCTTTCCCGGGACAGAGACTATGGCTACACCTTC; CDR3: CASSPALSRDRDYGYTF; V: TRBV4-2; D: TRBD1; size: -; J: TRBJ1-2
DNA: TGTGCCAGCAGTCCCCGAGAAGGGGGTGGGATCTCCTACGAGCAGTACTTC; CDR3: CASSPREGGGISYEQYF; V: TRBV27; D: -; size: -; J: TRBJ2-7
DNA: TGTGCCAGCTCACCGAGGCAGGGGAATTACGAGCAGTACTTC; CDR3: CASSPRQGNYEQYF; V: TRBV18; D: -; size: -; J: TRBJ2-7
DNA: TGTGCCAGCAGCCAAGATAGGTCGGAGGGCTTCAATCAGCCCCAGCATTTT; CDR3: CASSQDRSEGFNQPQHF; V: TRBV3-1/TRBV3-2; D: -; size: -; J: TRBJ1-5
DNA: TGTGCCAGCAGTGACAGCGGGGGGGCCTTAGATACGCAGTATTTT; CDR3: CASSDSGGALDTQYF; V: TRBV7-3; D: TRBD2; size: -; J: TRBJ2-3
DNA: TGTGCCAGCAGTTACCCTGGGGGCAGGGCCTACGAGCAGTACTTC; CDR3: CASSYPGGRAYEQYF; V: TRBV6-2/TRBV6-3; D: -; size: -; J: TRBJ2-7
DNA: TGTGCCAGCAGTCCACAGGGGGGGAATTCACCCCTCCACTTT; CDR3: CASSPQGGNSPLHF; V: TRBV2; D: TRBD1; size: -; J: TRBJ1-6
DNA: TGTGCCAGCAGCTCATCGACAAAGACTGGAAACACCATATATTTT; CDR3: CASSSSTKTGNTIYF; V: TRBV7-2; D: -; size: once; J: TRBJ1-3
DNA: TGTGCCAGCAGCGCGGGACAGGGGTATTCACCCCTCCACTTT; CDR3: CASSAGQGYSPLHF; V: TRBV5-4; D: TRBD1; size: -; J: TRBJ1-6
DNA: TGTGCCAGCAGGCGACTAGCGGGGTATGACACAGATACGCAGTATTTT; CDR3: CASRRLAGYDTDTQYF; V: TRBV27; D: TRBD2; size: few; J: TRBJ2-3
DNA: TGTGCCACCAGCAGGACAGGGGGCGCAGGCGGCTACACCTTC; CDR3: CATSRTGGAGGYTF; V: TRBV24-1; D: TRBD1; size: -; J: TRBJ1-2
DNA: TGTGCCAGCAGTATGCTGGGGGACAGGGGGCGCACAGATACGCAGTATTTT; CDR3: CASSMLGDRGRTDTQYF; V: TRBV27; D: TRBD1; size: -; J: TRBJ2-3
DNA: TGCGCCAGCAGCCAAGATTGGCCAGGCCTCCCAGCCGGGCAGTACTTC; CDR3: CASSQDWPGLPAGQYF; V: TRBV4-1; D: -; size: -; J: TRBJ2-7
DNA: TGTGCCTGGTGCCCGGATAGCGGGGGTTGGGGCATTCAGTACTTC; CDR3: CAWCPDSGGWGIQYF; V: TRBV30; D: TRBD2; size: -; J: TRBJ2-4
DNA: TGTGCCAGTAGTCAGAGCGGGGGGGGACCCTACAATGAGCAGTTCTTC; CDR3: CASSQSGGGPYNEQFF; V: TRBV19; D: TRBD2; size: -; J: TRBJ2-1
DNA: TGTGCCAGCAGTCCGCGGGGGATCGGCAATCAGCCCCAGCATTTT; CDR3: CASSPRGIGNQPQHF; V: TRBV28; D: -; size: -; J: TRBJ1-5
DNA: TGTGCCAGCACCCTGGACAGACGGGAGACCCAGTACTTC; CDR3: CASTLDRRETQYF; V: TRBV27; D: -; size: -; J: TRBJ2-5
DNA: TGCGCCAGCAGCCAAGAGGGACAGGGTGGGAGGCCCTATAATTCACCCCTCCACTTT; CDR3: CASSQEGQGGRPYNSPLHF; V: TRBV4-3; D: TRBD1; size: -; J: TRBJ1-6
DNA: TGCGCCAGCAGTTATGCGACCCGCGGGAATGAGCAGTTCTTC; CDR3: CASSYATRGNEQFF; V: TRBV5-1; D: -; size: few; J: TRBJ2-1
DNA: TGCGCCAGCAGCCAAGAAAGCACGGTGAACACTGAAGCTTTCTTT; CDR3: CASSQESTVNTEAFF; V: TRBV4-1; D: -; size: few; J: TRBJ1-1
DNA: TGTGCCAGCAGCCGCTCGGGGGGGACCGCTATGAGCAATCAGCCCCAGCATTTT; CDR3: CASSRSGGTAMSNQPQHF; V: TRBV7-8; D: -; size: -; J: TRBJ1-5
DNA: TGTGCCAGCAGCGTGAGAACCGGGACTAGCTCCGATACGCAGTATTTT; CDR3: CASSVRTGTSSDTQYF; V: TRBV9; D: TRBD2; size: -; J: TRBJ2-3
DNA: TGTGCCAGCAGCCAAGTTAGTAACTATGGCTACACCTTC; CDR3: CASSQVSNYGYTF; V: TRBV14; D: -; size: -; J: TRBJ1-2
DNA: TGTGCCTCCTGGGGAGGTCAAAATACTGGAAACACCATATATTTT; CDR3: CASWGGQNTGNTIYF; V: TRBV30; D: -; size: -; J: TRBJ1-3
DNA: TGCGCCAGCAGCCGTCCAGGGCCTGGAAACACCATATATTTT; CDR3: CASSRPGPGNTIYF; V: TRBV5-1; D: -; size: -; J: TRBJ1-3